This T cell receptor (beta chain) was recovered during a study of T cells in Graves' hyperthyroidism and ophthalmopathy. Regions amplified from RNA transcripts were the TCR beta CDR3 regions. RT-PCR in the first round (using the HTBI primer set) targeted the TCR CDR3. In TCRdb, the multiplex PCR reads were re-called with MiXCR into one record per CDR3 protein. This table has approximately 630,000 distinct CDR3 sequences, under 20% appearing once. Findings and limits, study-wide: Ophthalmopathy, which appeared later, was predicted by the model a median about 6 months before onset.

Points on this clonotype: Antigen: not known.

V shed 8 bases and J shed 0 bases, with 10 bases lying between them. Per germline, CDR1 MNHNS and CDR2 SASEGT. This CDR3 spans 14 amino acids. The material sequenced was blood. The chain links TRBV6-1 to TRBJ2-2; perhaps TRBD2 as D (5 bases). This receptor was taken from a woman aged 25 to 39 with Graves' hyperthyroidism. The CDR3 nucleotides are TGTGCCAGCGCGGGCCTTGCGAACACCGGGGAGCTGTTTTTT. This translates into CASAGLANTGELFF.